This record looks at one T cell receptor (beta chain) sequence and its context. Its specificity is unknown. These data are taken from a study of CD8 T cells in ankylosing spondylitis. Overall study results and limits: As reported, disease-linked clones showed significant enrichment in matched ankylosing spondylitis synovial fluid.

Each TCR beta library was made by quantitative 5'-RACE that incorporated molecular barcodes. TCRdb recomputed calls from the 5' RACE reads with MiXCR, one row per CDR3 protein. The repertoire holds some 250,000 distinct CDR3 sequences, with about 24% as singletons. The source is a male donor with ankylosing spondylitis or in good health (not recorded which). What was sequenced was blood, either unsorted or a sorted T cell fraction (not recorded which).

CDR3 region: CASSADRDPPYTQYF. The CDR3 DNA reads TGTGCCAGCAGCGCCGACCGGGACCCCCCCTATACGCAGTATTTT. The chain carries TRBV9 and TRBJ2-3; TRBD1 or TRBD2 may be the D gene (5 bases each). In germline, CDR1 is SGDLS, CDR2 YYNGEE. This CDR3 has 15 amino acids. Trimming cost V 3 bases and J 7 bases, with 18 bases left between them.